This TCR beta chain was sequenced for a study of cytomegalovirus exposure and HLA in healthy donors. Points from the study as a whole: According to an earlier analysis, most TCR beta V segments yielded productive rearrangements about 90% or about 30% of the time.

Germline values: CDR1 MNHEY, CDR2 SVGAGI. The CDR3 sequence is 14 residues long. V was trimmed by 5 bases and J by 2 bases, leaving 10 bases between them. The PCR made use of 60 Vbeta and 13 Jbeta primers. Only in-frame clones appear in the TCRdb table, and some are missing; sequencing was by immunoSEQ multiplex PCR. This listing includes about 130,000 clones. About this clone itself: The antigen is not known.

The source of this sequence is a woman aged 40 to 50 in good health and CMV-seropositive. Source material: PBMCs. V usage is TRBV6-5 and J usage is TRBJ1-5; D is possibly TRBD1 (5 bases). In DNA, the CDR3 is TGTGCCAGCAGTCAGGGCTTGGGCAATCAGCCCCAGCATTTT. The encoded protein is CASSQGLGNQPQHF.